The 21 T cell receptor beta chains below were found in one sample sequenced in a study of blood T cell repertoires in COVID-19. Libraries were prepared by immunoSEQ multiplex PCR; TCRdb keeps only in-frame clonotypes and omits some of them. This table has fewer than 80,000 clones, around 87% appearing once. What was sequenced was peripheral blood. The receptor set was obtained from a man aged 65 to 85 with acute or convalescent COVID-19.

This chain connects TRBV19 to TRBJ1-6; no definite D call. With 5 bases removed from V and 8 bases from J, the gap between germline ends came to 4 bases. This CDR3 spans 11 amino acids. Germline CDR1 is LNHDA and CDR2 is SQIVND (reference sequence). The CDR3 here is CASSSDSPLHF. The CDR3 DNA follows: TGTGCCAGTAGTTCAGATTCACCCCTCCACTTT. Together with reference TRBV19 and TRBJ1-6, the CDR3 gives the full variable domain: DGGITQSPKYLFRKEGQNVTLSCEQNLNHDAMYWYRQDPGQGLRLIYYSQIVNDFQKGDIAEGYSVSREKKESFPLTVTSAQKNPTAFYLCASSSDSPLHFGNGTRLTVT.

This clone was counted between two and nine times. The CDR3 nucleotides are TGTGCCAGCAGCCAAGTTTGGCAGGGAAACACCATATATTTT. Its translation: CASSQVWQGNTIYF. The genes are TRBV3-1 (or the pseudogene TRBV3-2) and TRBJ1-3; D unclear. This CDR3 region has 14 residues. The V end lost 1 base, the J end lost 4 bases, and 8 bases lay between the germline ends. CDR1 is LGHDT and CDR2 is YNNKEL in the germline V gene (reference sequence).

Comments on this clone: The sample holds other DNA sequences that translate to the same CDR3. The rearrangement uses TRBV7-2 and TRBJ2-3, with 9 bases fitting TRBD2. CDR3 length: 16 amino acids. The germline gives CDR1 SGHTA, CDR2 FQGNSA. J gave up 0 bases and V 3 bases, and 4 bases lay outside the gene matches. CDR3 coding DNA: TGTGCCAGCAGCTTGGTGACTAGCGGTAGCACAGATACGCAGTATTTT. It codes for CASSLVTSGSTDTQYF.

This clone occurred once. CDR3 sequence reads: CASRDRGRTDTQYF. CDR3 nucleotides: TGTGCCAGTAGGGACAGGGGGCGTACAGATACGCAGTATTTT. The gene calls are TRBV19 and TRBJ2-3; TRBD1 matches at 11 bases. This CDR3 comprises 14 residues. Germline lookup yields CDR1 LNHDA and CDR2 SQIVND (reference sequence). With V trimmed by 6 bases and J by 3 bases, 2 bases remained unmatched.

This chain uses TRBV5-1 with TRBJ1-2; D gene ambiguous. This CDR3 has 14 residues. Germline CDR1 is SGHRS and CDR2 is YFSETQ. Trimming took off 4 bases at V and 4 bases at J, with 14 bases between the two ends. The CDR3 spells CASSQETLTYGYTF. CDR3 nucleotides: TGCGCCAGCAGCCAGGAAACGTTAACCTATGGCTACACCTTC.

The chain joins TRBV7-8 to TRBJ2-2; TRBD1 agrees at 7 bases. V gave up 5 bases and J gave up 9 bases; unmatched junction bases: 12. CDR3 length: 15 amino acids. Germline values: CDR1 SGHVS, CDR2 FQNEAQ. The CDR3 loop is CASSLWDSQHRELFF. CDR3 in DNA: TGTGCCAGCAGCCTATGGGACAGCCAACACCGGGAGCTGTTTTTT.

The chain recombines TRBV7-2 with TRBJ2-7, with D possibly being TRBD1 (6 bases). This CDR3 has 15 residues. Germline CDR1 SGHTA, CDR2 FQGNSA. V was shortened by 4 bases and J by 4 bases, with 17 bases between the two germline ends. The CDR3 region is CASSSVQGIKYEQYF. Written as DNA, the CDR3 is TGTGCCAGCAGCTCGGTACAGGGTATCAAGTACGAGCAGTACTTC.

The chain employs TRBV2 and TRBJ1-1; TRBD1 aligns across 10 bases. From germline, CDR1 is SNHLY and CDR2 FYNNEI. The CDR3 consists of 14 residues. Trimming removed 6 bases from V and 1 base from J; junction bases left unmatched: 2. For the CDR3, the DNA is TGTGCCAGCAGGGGGACAGGGGCGAACACTGAAGCTTTCTTT. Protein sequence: CASRGTGANTEAFF.

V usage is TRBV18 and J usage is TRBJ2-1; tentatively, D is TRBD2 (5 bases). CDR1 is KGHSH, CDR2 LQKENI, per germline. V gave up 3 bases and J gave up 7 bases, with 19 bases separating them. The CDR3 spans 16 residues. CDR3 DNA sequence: TGTGCCAGCTCACCCCCTGGGCGGTCAACGGGAAATGAGCAGTTCTTC. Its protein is CASSPPGRSTGNEQFF.

In DNA form, the CDR3 reads TGTGCCAGCGCTACGGGACTAGCACAGAGTACGCAGTATTTT. Its translation: CASATGLAQSTQYF. The chain joins TRBV27 to TRBJ2-3, with 9 bases lining up with TRBD2. Germline CDR1 MNHEY, CDR2 SMNVEV (reference sequence). CDR3 length: 14 residues. V shed 8 bases and J 8 bases; nucleotides not matched to a gene: 11.

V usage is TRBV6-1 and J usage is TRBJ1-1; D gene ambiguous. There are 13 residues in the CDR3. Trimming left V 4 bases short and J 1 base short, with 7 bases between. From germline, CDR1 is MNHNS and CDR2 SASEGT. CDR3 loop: CASSGGRNTEAFF. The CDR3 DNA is TGTGCCAGCAGTGGAGGGCGGAACACTGAAGCTTTCTTT.

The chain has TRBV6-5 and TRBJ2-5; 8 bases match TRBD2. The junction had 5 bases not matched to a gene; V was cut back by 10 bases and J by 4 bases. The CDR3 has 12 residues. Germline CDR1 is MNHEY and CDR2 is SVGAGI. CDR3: CATSGGRETQYF. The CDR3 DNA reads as TGTGCCACCTCGGGAGGGAGAGAGACCCAGTACTTC.

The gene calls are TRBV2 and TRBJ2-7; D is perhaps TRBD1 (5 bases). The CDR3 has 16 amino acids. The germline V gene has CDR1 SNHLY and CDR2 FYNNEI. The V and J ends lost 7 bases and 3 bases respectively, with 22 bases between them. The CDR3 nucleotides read TGTGCCAGCATCCCCCAACCCCAGGGTACGCACTACGAGCAGTACTTC. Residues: CASIPQPQGTHYEQYF.

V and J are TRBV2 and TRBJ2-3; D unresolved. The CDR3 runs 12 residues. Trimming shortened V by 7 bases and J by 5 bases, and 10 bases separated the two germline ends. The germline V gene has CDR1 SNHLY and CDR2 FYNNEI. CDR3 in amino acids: CASISFGDTQYF. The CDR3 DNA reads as TGTGCCAGCATAAGCTTTGGAGATACGCAGTATTTT. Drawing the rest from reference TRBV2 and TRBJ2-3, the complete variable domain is EPEVTQTPSHQVTQMGQEVILRCVPISNHLYFYWYRQILGQKVEFLVSFYNNEISEKSEIFDDQFSVERPDGSNFTLKIRSTKLEDSAMYFCASISFGDTQYFGPGTRLTVL.

CDR3 sequence (DNA): TGCAGCGGCTGGGACAGGGGGAGCACCGGGGAGCTGTTTTTT. The encoded protein is CSGWDRGSTGELFF. The V gene is TRBV29-1, the J gene TRBJ2-2; TRBD1 matches at 11 bases. Trimming cost V 7 bases and J 4 bases; bases outside gene matches: 5. Germline values: CDR1 SQVTM, CDR2 ANQGSEA. This CDR3 comprises 14 residues.

DNA for the CDR3: TGTGCCAGCAGCCGGTCAGGGCTATCTGGAAACACCATATATTTT. Its translation: CASSRSGLSGNTIYF. This chain joins TRBV7-2 and TRBJ1-3; possibly TRBD1 for D (5 bases). The CDR3 runs to 15 residues. The V end lost 5 bases, the J end lost 1 base, and 12 bases lay between the germline ends. The germline V gene has CDR1 SGHTA and CDR2 FQGNSA.

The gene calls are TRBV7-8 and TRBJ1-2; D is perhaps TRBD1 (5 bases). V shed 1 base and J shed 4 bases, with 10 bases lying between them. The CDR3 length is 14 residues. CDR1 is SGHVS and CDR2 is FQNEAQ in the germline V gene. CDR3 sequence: CASSLGGTVYGYTF. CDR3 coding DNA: TGTGCCAGCAGCTTAGGCGGGACGGTCTATGGCTACACCTTC.

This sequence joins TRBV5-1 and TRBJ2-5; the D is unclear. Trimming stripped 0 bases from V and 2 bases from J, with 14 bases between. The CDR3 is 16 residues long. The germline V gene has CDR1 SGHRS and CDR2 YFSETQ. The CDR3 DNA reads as TGCGCCAGCAGCTTGGCTGCTCCAGCGCAGCAAGAGACCCAGTACTTC. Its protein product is CASSLAAPAQQETQYF.

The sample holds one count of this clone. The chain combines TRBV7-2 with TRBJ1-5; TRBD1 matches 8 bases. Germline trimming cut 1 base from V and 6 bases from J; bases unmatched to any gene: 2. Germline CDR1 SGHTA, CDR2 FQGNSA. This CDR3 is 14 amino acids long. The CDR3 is CASSLGQGSQPQHF. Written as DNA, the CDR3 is TGTGCCAGCAGCTTAGGACAGGGGAGTCAGCCCCAGCATTTT.

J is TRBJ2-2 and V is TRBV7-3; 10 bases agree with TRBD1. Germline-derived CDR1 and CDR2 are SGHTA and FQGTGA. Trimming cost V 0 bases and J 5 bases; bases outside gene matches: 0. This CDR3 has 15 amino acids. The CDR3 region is CASSLTGQGTGELFF. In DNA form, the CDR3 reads TGTGCCAGCAGCTTAACGGGACAGGGGACCGGGGAGCTGTTTTTT.

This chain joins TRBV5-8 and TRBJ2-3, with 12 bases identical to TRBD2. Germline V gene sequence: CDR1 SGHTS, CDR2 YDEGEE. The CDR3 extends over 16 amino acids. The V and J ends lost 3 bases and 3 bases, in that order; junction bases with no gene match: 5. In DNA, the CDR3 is TGTGCCAGCAGCTATGGACTAGCGGGAATGACAGATACGCAGTATTTT. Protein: CASSYGLAGMTDTQYF.